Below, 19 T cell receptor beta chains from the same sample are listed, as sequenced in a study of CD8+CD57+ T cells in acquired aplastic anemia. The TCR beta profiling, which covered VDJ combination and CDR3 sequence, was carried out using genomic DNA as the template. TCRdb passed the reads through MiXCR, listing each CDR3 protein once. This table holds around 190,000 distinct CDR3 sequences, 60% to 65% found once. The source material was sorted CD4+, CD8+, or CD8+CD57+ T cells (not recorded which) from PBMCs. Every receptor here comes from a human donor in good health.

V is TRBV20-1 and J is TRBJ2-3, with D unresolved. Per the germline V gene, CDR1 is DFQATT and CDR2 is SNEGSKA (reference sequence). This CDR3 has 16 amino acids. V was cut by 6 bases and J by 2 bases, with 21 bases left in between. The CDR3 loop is CSALPLVVEATDTQYF. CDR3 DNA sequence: TGCAGTGCCCTCCCCTTGGTTGTCGAGGCCACAGATACGCAGTATTTT.

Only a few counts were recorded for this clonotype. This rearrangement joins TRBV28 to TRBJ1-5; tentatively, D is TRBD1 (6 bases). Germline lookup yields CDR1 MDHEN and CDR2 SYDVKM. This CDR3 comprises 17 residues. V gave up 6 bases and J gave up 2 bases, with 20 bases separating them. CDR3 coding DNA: TGTGCCAGCAGACCTCCTCGGACAGCCGAGGGCAATCAGCCCCAGCATTTT. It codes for CASRPPRTAEGNQPQHF.

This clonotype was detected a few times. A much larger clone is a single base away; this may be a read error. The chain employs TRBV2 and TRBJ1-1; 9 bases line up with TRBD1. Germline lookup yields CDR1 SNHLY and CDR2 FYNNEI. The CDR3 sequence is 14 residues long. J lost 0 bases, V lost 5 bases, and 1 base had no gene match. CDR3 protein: CASSWTGVNTEAFF. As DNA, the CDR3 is TGTGCCAGCAGTTGGACAGGGGTGAACACTGAAGCTTTCTTT.

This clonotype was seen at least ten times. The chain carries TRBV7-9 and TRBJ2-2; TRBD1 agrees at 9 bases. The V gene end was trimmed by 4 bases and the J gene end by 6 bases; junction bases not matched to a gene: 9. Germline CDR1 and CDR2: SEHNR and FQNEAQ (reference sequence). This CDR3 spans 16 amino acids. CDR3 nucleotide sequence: TGTGCCAGCAGCTACACAGGGGGCGCCTCGGCCGGGGAGCTGTTTTTT. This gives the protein CASSYTGGASAGELFF.

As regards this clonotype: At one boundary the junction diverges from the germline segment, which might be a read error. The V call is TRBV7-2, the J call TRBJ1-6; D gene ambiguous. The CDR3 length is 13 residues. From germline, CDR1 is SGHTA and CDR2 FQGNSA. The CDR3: CASSLEVDIAPHF. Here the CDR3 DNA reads TGTGCCAGCAGCTTAGAGGTCGACATAGCCCCCCACTTC.

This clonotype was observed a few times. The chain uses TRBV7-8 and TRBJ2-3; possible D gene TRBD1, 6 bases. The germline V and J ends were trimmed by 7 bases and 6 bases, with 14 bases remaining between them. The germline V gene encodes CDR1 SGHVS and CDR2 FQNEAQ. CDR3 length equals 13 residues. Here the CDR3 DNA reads TGTGCCAGCAATCAGGGGAGTTTTGATACGCAGTATTTT. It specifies CASNQGSFDTQYF.

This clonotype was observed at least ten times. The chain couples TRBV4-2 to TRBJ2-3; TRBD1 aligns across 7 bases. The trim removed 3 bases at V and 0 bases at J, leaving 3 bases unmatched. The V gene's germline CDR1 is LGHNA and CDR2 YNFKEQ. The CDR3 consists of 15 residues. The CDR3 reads CASSHLTGSTDTQYF. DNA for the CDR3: TGTGCCAGCAGCCACTTGACAGGGAGCACAGATACGCAGTATTTT.

The CDR3 is CSAGGTYEQYF. The CDR3 nucleotides are TGCAGCGCCGGGGGGACTTACGAGCAGTACTTC. The J gene is TRBJ2-7, the V gene TRBV29-1; 7 nucleotides align to TRBD2. CDR1 and CDR2 from the germline V gene are SQVTM and ANQGSEA. V lost 7 bases to trimming and J lost 4 bases; unmatched junction nucleotides: 4. The CDR3 has 11 residues.

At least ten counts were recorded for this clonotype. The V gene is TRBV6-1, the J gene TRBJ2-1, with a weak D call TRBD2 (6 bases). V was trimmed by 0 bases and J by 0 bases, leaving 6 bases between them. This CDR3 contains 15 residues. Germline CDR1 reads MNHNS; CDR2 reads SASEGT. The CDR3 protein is CASSEAGGSYNEQFF. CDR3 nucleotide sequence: TGTGCCAGCAGTGAAGCGGGAGGCTCCTACAATGAGCAGTTCTTC.

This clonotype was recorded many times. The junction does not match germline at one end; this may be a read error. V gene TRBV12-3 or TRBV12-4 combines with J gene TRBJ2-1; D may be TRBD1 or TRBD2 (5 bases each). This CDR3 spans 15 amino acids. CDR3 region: CASRTLGDRYSEQFF. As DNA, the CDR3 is TGTGCCAGCAGGACACTCGGGGACCGGTACAGTGAGCAGTTCTTC.

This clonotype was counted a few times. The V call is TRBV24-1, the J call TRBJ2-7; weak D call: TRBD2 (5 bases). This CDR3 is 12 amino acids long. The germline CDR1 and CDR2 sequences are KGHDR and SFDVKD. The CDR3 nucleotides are TGTGTTACGGGGAACTCTTCCTACGAGCAGTACTTC. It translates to CVTGNSSYEQYF.

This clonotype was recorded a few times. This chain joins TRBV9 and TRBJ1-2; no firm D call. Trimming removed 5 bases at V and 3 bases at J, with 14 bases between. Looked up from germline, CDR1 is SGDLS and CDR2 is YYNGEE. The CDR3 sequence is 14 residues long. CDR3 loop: CASSGVREDYGYTF. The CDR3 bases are TGTGCCAGCAGTGGGGTTAGGGAGGACTATGGCTACACCTTC.

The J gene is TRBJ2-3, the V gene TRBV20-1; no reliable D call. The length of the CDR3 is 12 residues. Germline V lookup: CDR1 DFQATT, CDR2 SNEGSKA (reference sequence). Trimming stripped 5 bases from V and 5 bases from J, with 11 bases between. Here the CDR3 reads CSAEITGDTQYF. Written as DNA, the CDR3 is TGCAGTGCTGAAATTACTGGAGATACGCAGTATTTT.

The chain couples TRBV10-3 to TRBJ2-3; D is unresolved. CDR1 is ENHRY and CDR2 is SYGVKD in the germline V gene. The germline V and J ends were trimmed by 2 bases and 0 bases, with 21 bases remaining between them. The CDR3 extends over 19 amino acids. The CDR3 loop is CAISESPTGYTASTDTQYF. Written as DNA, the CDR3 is TGTGCCATCAGTGAGAGTCCGACGGGCTATACGGCTAGCACAGATACGCAGTATTTT.

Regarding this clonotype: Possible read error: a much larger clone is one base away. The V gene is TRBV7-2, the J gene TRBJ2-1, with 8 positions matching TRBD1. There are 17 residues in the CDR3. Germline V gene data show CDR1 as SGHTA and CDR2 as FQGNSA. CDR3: CANSLDQRTGFYNEQFF. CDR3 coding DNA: TGTGCCAACAGCTTAGATCAGCGGACAGGGTTCTACAATGAGCAGTTCTTC.

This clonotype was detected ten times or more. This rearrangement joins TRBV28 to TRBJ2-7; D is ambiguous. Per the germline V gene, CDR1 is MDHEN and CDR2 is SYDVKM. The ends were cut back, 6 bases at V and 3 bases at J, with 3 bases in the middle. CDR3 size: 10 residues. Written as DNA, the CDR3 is TGTGCCAGCAGGAGCTACGAGCAGTACTTC. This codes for CASRSYEQYF.

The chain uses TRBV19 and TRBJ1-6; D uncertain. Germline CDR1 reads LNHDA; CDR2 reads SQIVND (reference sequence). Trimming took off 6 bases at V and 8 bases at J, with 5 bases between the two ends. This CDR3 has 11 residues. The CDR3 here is CASRVDSPLHF. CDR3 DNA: TGTGCCAGTAGGGTCGATTCACCCCTCCACTTT.

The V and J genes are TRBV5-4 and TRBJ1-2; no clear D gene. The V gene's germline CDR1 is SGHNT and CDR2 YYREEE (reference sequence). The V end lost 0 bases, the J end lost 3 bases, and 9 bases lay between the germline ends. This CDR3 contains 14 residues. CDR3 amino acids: CASSLGIGDYGYTF. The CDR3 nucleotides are TGTGCCAGCAGCTTGGGTATCGGGGACTATGGCTACACCTTC.

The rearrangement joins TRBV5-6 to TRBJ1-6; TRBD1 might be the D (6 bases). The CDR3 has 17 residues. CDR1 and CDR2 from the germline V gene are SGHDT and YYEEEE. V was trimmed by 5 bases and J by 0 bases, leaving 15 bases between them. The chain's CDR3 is CASSNRVLSSYNSPLHF. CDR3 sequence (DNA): TGTGCCAGCAGTAACAGGGTTCTGAGCTCCTATAATTCACCCCTCCACTTT.